This TCR beta chain originates from a study of cytomegalovirus exposure and HLA in healthy donors. Overall study results and limits: Under in vitro conditions, a few CMV-associated chains were confirmed as specific for CMV antigens. Because they were indistinguishable, some V segments, including TRBV6-2 and TRBV6-3, were excluded. Among TCR beta chains, those listed as cytomegalovirus-associated numbered over 150.

CDR1 SNHLY and CDR2 FYNNEI come from the germline V gene. The CDR3 runs 14 residues. Trimming at V came to 7 bases and at J to 5 bases, leaving 9 bases not matched to a gene. As concerns this clone: Its antigen is undetermined.

60 Vbeta and 13 Jbeta primers were used in PCR. Assay used: immunoSEQ multiplex PCR; TCRdb lists only in-frame clones, some missing. The table includes about 93,000 clones, around three quarters detected once. This TCR was recovered from a man aged 30-40 years in good health and CMV-seronegative. Material: PBMCs. This chain joins TRBV2 and TRBJ2-5; 8 bases align to TRBD1. The CDR3 coding sequence is TGTGCCAGCACTGGACAGGGTAACTTGGAGACCCAGTACTTC. It translates to CASTGQGNLETQYF.